The clone carrying this T cell receptor beta chain was counted many times. Antigen: not known. TCRdb reprocessed the 5' RACE reads with MiXCR, giving one entry per CDR3 protein. The sample yields some 450,000 distinct CDR3 sequences, about 20% seen once. The sample originates from a study of T-cell memory formation after mild COVID-19. V shed 4 bases and J 6 bases; nucleotides not matched to a gene: 5. Germline values: CDR1 LGHDT, CDR2 YNNKEL (reference sequence). The CDR3 loop spans 15 amino acids. Study outcomes and limitations: Clones that contracted from day 15 to 85 had balanced CD4/CD8; later expanders were CD4+ biased. Several responding clones turned up in pre-infection memory, indicating that cross-reactive memory may have taken part.

The sample consisted of PBMCs or a T cell subset sorted from them (not recorded which). The clonotype comes from a man aged 18 to 35 who had mild COVID-19 (a few samples of this study predate the infection). Cell type and time point are not known. V gene TRBV3-1 combines with J gene TRBJ1-6; TRBD1 agrees at 8 bases. The DNA for the CDR3 is TGTGCCAGCAGCCCCCGGGACAGGATTAATTCACCCCTCCACTTT. Residues: CASSPRDRINSPLHF.